The 5 T cell receptor beta chains in this list originate from one sample, sequenced in a study of shared clonotypes between healthy human individuals. Repertoires were generated with immunoSEQ multiplex PCR, while TCRdb's copy carries only in-frame clones and drops some. There are a few million clones in the sample; about 94% occur only once, and more than 0.1% lies in the top ten. The sequencing sample was made of naive CD4+ T cells sorted from blood. Subset noted: CD45RA+ positively selected. These receptors all come from a man between 18 and 35 years old in good health.

The V call is TRBV4-1, the J call TRBJ2-4, with 12 bases lining up with TRBD2. Germline lookup yields CDR1 MGHRA and CDR2 YSYEKL. The V gene end was trimmed by 4 bases and the J gene end by 0 bases; junction bases not matched to a gene: 4. The CDR3 sequence is 17 residues long. CDR3 DNA sequence: TGCGCCAGCAGCCCACTAGCGGGAGGACTAGCCAAAAACATTCAGTACTTC. Residues: CASSPLAGGLAKNIQYF.

The chain is built from TRBV7-2 and TRBJ2-7; TRBD1 matches 8 bases. V trimming: 1 base; J trimming: 1 base; junction bases outside the gene matches: 12. The CDR3 loop spans 18 amino acids. Germline V CDR1 and CDR2: SGHTA, FQGNSA. Here the CDR3 DNA reads TGTGCCAGCAGCTTAGAATTTTCGACCAGGGGGCGTTCCTACGAGCAGTACTTC. This gives the protein CASSLEFSTRGRSYEQYF.

The V gene is TRBV18, the J gene TRBJ1-1; D is unclear. The CDR3 runs 13 residues. Germline-derived CDR1 and CDR2 are KGHSH and LQKENI. V was clipped by 4 bases and J by 3 bases, with 9 bases between them. In DNA, the CDR3 is TGTGCCAGCTCACTCTCCAGCGACACTGAAGCTTTCTTT. Translating gives CASSLSSDTEAFF.

The CDR3 loop is CASSDQPGQGNTEAFF. The CDR3 bases are TGTGCCAGCAGTGATCAACCGGGACAAGGGAACACTGAAGCTTTCTTT. This rearrangement joins TRBV6-1 to TRBJ1-1; tentatively, D is TRBD1 (6 bases). Germline V lookup: CDR1 MNHNS, CDR2 SASEGT. The CDR3 consists of 16 residues. Trimming removed 3 bases from V and 1 base from J, with 15 bases in between.

The chain uses TRBV11-2 and TRBJ2-7; D may be TRBD2 (6 bases). The length of the CDR3 is 13 residues. Trimming cost V 11 bases and J 7 bases, with 21 bases left between them. CDR1 is SGHAT and CDR2 is FQNNGV in the germline V gene. The CDR3 DNA sequence: TGTGCCGGCGAGACTTCGGGGACTCGGGAGCAGTACTTC. Amino acid sequence: CAGETSGTREQYF.